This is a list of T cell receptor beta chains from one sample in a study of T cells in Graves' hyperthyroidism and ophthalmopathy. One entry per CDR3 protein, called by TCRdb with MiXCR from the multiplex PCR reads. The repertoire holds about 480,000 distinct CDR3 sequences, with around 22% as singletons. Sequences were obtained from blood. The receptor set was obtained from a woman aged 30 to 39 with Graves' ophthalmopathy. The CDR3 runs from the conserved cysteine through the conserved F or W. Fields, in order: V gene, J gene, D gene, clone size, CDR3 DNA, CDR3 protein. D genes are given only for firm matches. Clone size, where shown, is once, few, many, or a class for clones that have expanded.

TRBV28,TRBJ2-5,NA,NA,TGTGCCTCCAATAGGGGGGTTCGGGAGACCCAGTACTTC,CASNRGVRETQYF
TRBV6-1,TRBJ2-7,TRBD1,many,TGTGCCAGCAAGATAATGGGACAGGCCTACGAGCAGTACTTC,CASKIMGQAYEQYF
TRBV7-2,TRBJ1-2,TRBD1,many,TGTGCCAGCAGCCCCGCAGGGGGCCGGGGCTACACCTTC,CASSPAGGRGYTF
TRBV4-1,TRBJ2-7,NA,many,TGCGCCAGCAGCCAAGGGAGTGACTCCTCCTACGAGCAGTACTTC,CASSQGSDSSYEQYF
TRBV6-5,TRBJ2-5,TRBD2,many,TGTGCCAGCAGTTACACTAGCGGGGACGAGACCCAGTACTTC,CASSYTSGDETQYF
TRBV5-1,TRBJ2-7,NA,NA,TGCGCCAGCAGCTTGATGATCCGCTCCTACGAGCAGTACTTC,CASSLMIRSYEQYF
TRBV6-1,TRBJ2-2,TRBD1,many,TGTGCCAGCAGACTGGGACAGGGTTCAGCCGGGGAGCTGTTTTTT,CASRLGQGSAGELFF
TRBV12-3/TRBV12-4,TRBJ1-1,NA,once,TGTGCCAGCAGTCGGGTACAGGTCACTGATGCTTTCTTT,CASSRVQVTDAFF
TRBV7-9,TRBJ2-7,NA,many,TGTGCCAGCAGCGACCCCCTTTTCTCCTACGAGCAGTACTTC,CASSDPLFSYEQYF
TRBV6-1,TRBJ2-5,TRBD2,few,TGTGCCAGCAGGGGACTAGCGGGAGGCAGGCAAGAGACCCAGTACTTC,CASRGLAGGRQETQYF
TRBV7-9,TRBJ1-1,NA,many,TGTGCCAGCAGCTTAGTTAGTGGGACACAAGCTTTCTTT,CASSLVSGTQAFF
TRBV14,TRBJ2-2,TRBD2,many,TGTGCCAGCAGCCAAGCCCGGACTAGCGGGGACACCGGGGAGCTGTTTTTT,CASSQARTSGDTGELFF
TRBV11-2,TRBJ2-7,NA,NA,TGTGCCAGCGGAGAAACGGGCCTGTCCTACGAGCAGTACTTC,CASGETGLSYEQYF
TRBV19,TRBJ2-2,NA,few,TGTGCCAGTAGTGCTCGACAAGACGCGAACACCGGGGAGCTGTTTTTT,CASSARQDANTGELFF
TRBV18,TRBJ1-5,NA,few,TGTGCCAGCTCTCAGAACGCGGGGGGATTCAATCAGCCCCAGCATTTT,CASSQNAGGFNQPQHF
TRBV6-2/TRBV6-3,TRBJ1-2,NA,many,TGTGCCAGCAGCCCGGCAGGGTTGAGCTATGGCTACACCTTC,CASSPAGLSYGYTF
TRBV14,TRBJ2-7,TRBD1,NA,TGTGCCAGCAGCCAAGATCAGACAGGGCCTGTCTACGAGCAGTACTTC,CASSQDQTGPVYEQYF
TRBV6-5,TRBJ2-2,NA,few,TGTGCCAGCAGTTACGGTCGGGGTGAAGACACCGGGGAGCTGTTTTTT,CASSYGRGEDTGELFF
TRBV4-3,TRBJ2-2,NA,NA,TGCGCCAGCAGCCAAGGCGGCAGAAGGACCGGGGAGCTGTTTTTT,CASSQGGRRTGELFF
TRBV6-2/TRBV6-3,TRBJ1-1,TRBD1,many,TGTGCCAGCAGTTACGAGGGTCAGGGGGCTTGGGGGAACACTGAAGCTTTCTTT,CASSYEGQGAWGNTEAFF
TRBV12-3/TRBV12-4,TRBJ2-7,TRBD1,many,TGTGCCAGCACCCCGGGACAGGGTTTGTACGAGCAGTACTTC,CASTPGQGLYEQYF
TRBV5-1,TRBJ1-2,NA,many,TGCGCCAGCAGCCCTCTACAGGGAGGGAACTATGGCTACACCTTC,CASSPLQGGNYGYTF
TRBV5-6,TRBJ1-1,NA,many,TGTGCCAGCAGCTTGCTATCCCCAGGAGACACTGAAGCTTTCTTT,CASSLLSPGDTEAFF
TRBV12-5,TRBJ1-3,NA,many,TGTGCTAGTGGCCCCTCGGCCGGAAACACCATATATTTT,CASGPSAGNTIYF
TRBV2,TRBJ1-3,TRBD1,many,TGTGCCAGCAGTCAACAGGGGAAGAGCTCTGGAAACACCATATATTTT,CASSQQGKSSGNTIYF
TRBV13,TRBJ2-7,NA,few,TGTGCCAGCAGCCCAGGGATCGCCTACGAGCAGTACTTC,CASSPGIAYEQYF
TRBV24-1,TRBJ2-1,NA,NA,TGTGCCACCAGTTATCCGGGGGGCCCTAACAATGAGCAGTTCTTC,CATSYPGGPNNEQFF
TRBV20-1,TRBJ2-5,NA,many,TGCAGTGCTAATAGAGAGTTAGCATACCAAGAGACCCAGTACTTC,CSANRELAYQETQYF
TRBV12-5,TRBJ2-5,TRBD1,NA,TGTGCTAGTGGTGCCCCCGGGACAGGGGGGGAGACCCAGTACTTC,CASGAPGTGGETQYF
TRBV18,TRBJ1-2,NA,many,TGTGCCAGCTCACAATCGGGAGACAACGGCTACACCTTC,CASSQSGDNGYTF
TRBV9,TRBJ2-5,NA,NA,TGTGCCAGCAGCGACCCGACTGCGGGTGAGGAGACCCAGTACTTC,CASSDPTAGEETQYF
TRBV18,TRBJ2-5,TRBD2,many,TGTGCCAGCTCACCACGAGCGGGGCCCCAAGAGACCCAGTACTTC,CASSPRAGPQETQYF
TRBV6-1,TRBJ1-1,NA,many,TGTGCCAGCAGTGGACCTACGACAAGGCCTGAAGCTTTCTTT,CASSGPTTRPEAFF
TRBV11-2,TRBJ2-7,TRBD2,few,TGTGCCAGCAGCTTAGACTCCGGGACTAGGAACGAGCAGTACTTC,CASSLDSGTRNEQYF
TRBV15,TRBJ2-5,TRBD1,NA,TGTGCCACCAGCAGAGCTACAGGGGGAGAGACCCAGTACTTC,CATSRATGGETQYF
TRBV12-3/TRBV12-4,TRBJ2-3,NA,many,TGTGCCAGCAGGGCAGGGGTCGGGGGCACAGATACGCAGTATTTT,CASRAGVGGTDTQYF